Presented here are 4 T cell receptor beta chains from one specimen sequenced in a study of CD8 T cells in ankylosing spondylitis. TCRdb re-called the 5' RACE reads with MiXCR, one entry per CDR3 protein. Of around 210,000 distinct CDR3 sequences in the sample, roughly 8% are singletons; the top ten hold 4% to 5%. The sample was blood, either unsorted or a sorted T cell fraction (not recorded which). All receptors come from a female donor with ankylosing spondylitis or in good health (not recorded which).

This clonotype was seen many times. CDR3 coding DNA: TGCAGTGTTTTCGGGGGGGGGCGCAAAAATGAGCAGTTCTTC. Protein sequence: CSVFGGGRKNEQFF. The chain joins TRBV20-1 to TRBJ2-1; TRBD2 aligns across 8 bases. The trim removed 7 bases at V and 7 bases at J, leaving 12 bases unmatched. There are 14 residues in the CDR3. Germline CDR1 reads DFQATT; CDR2 reads SNEGSKA (reference sequence).

This chain connects TRBV10-1 to TRBJ2-1, with 9 bases identical to TRBD2. Germline V lookup: CDR1 WNHNN, CDR2 SYGVQD (reference sequence). The junction had 13 bases not matched to a gene; V was cut back by 7 bases and J by 0 bases. CDR3 size: 18 residues. In nucleotides, the CDR3 is TGCGCCAGCATGGAAAGCGGGAGGCCCAGAAGCTCCTACAATGAGCAGTTCTTC. Protein: CASMESGRPRSSYNEQFF.

This clonotype was counted many times. V is TRBV9 and J is TRBJ2-6; 10 nucleotides agree with TRBD1. With V trimmed by 4 bases and J by 0 bases, 4 bases remained unmatched. Germline CDR1 and CDR2: SGDLS and YYNGEE. This CDR3 comprises 17 residues. The CDR3 protein is CASSLRTGGSGANVLTF. DNA of the CDR3: TGTGCCAGCAGCTTACGGACAGGGGGCTCTGGGGCCAACGTCCTGACTTTC.

V is TRBV7-2 and J is TRBJ2-2; D remains ambiguous. The V end was cut by 2 bases, the J end by 5 bases, with 9 bases between. The CDR3 has 14 residues. Germline V lookup: CDR1 SGHTA, CDR2 FQGNSA. The CDR3 protein is CASSLIKSTGELFF. As DNA, the CDR3 is TGTGCCAGCAGCTTAATTAAATCGACCGGGGAGCTGTTTTTT.